This T cell receptor beta chain was identified in a study of shared clonotypes between healthy human individuals (dated by TCRdb to about 2020). Regarding the complete study: The cohort included a few men and two women between 18 and 49 years of age. For each donor, CD4 naive and CD4 memory were each run on three plates, CD8 naive on two plates, and CD8 memory on one plate. The study deeply sequenced blood TCR repertoires of five healthy adults to estimate repertoire size and the extent of clonotype sharing between individuals. To increase sequencing depth and limit assay-specific biases, different laboratories used diverse techniques to prepare libraries and sequence TCR repertoires. Each donor's leukapheresis produced roughly between roughly 0.9 and 9 billion PBMCs. General conclusions and limits of the study: Incomplete sequencing was indicated by rarefaction of sorted-subset datasets, despite the large sequencing depth. Sampling was restricted to blood, and TCR repertoires in tissue are likely to differ from TCR repertoires in blood. Compared with non-shared clonotypes, clonotypes shared by all four sorted-subset donors had higher generation probabilities. The genetic and exposure-history diversity represented was limited by the small number of donors. Based on pairwise subsampling, the degree of clonotype sharing among donors was expected to be affected by sequencing depth. Sharing across a few donors was observed for around 4.8% of naive CD4, over 3% of naive CD8, around 2.5% of memory CD4, and around 0.44% of memory CD8 clonotypes. Naive subsets generally had larger estimated clonotype richness than memory subsets.

Between the V and J ends, shortened by 6 bases and 7 bases respectively, the junction contains 16 bases. The germline V gene provides CDR1 MNHEY and CDR2 SVGAGI. From the cysteine up to the phenylalanine, the CDR3 has a length of 15 residues. CDR3 DNA only is kept here, 45 bases in frame from base 1. TCR CDR3 regions were amplified from genomic DNA by multiplex PCR using the deep immunoSEQ assay. Genomic DNA extracted from each cell subset was distributed evenly over all wells of several immunoSEQ 96-well plates, and each plate served as one replicate. For sorted subsets, each replicate PCR was loaded with around 220 ng genomic DNA, equivalent to about 30,000 T cell genomes. The purified libraries were quantified using a Qubit 3.0 fluorometer, sized with a Bioanalyzer 2100, and then quantified again using the KAPA Library Quantification kit. Every immunoSEQ 96-well plate was sequenced on a separate single-read 150-cycle Illumina NextSeq 550 flow cell. As for how the authors treated the data: Because the immunoSEQ output included only junctional sequences and no quality scores, the filtering could not be the same as the filtering used for full-length reads. Sequences were annotated with PyIR, a Python wrapper for IgBLAST v1.9, using IMGT germline references to assign V/J genes and CDR3. Reads were removed for weak V/J assignments (E-value above 1e-6), missing CDR3, stop codons, out-of-frame junctions, or ambiguous translated residues. V3J clonotypes were defined as sequences sharing an identical inferred V gene, J gene, and CDR3 amino acid sequence. To compute the percentage overlap between repertoires, the number of shared unique clonotypes was divided by the size of the smaller repertoire. RTK rarefaction, the Chao1 estimator, and Recon v2.1 estimates of unobserved clonotypes were used to assess repertoire richness. Generation probabilities for all TCRbeta clonotypes obtained by the gDNA method from a handful of donors were computed using OLGA. The source is immuneACCESS, and TCRdb retained only in-frame sequences with V and J called. Part of the clones is not carried over; for the studies checked, unresolved V genes explain less than half of this, and the remainder is unexplained. D and trimming were read from the DNA, whereas the V and J calls and clone size are those reported in that table. In all, the sample holds millions of clones, and more than 90% of those were seen once. Of the sample, roughly 0.13% is held by the ten largest clones.

Remarks on this clone: Its recognized antigen is unknown. The record has no base qualities; no much larger clone is one base away.

The donors were healthy, HIV-negative adults who had no recently reported acute infections or vaccinations. All donors were Caucasian adults living in Nashville, Tennessee, USA. CD4+ T cells were enriched by magnetic negative selection; naive cells were then positively selected on CD45RA, and the negative fraction formed the memory subset. Blood was collected by leukapheresis, and PBMCs were isolated by Ficoll-Histopaque density gradient centrifugation and then cryopreserved in liquid nitrogen vapor phase. Analytical flow cytometry was used to check the purity and quantity of each magnetically sorted T cell population. Genomic DNA was isolated from each sorted fraction and quantified by UV absorbance on a Nanodrop 2000c.

The source of this sequence is a man aged 18 to 35 in good health. Sequences were obtained from naive CD4+ T cells sorted from blood. Interpreted using the paper, the cell subset or site label stands for: CD45RA+ positively selected. The rearranged chain carries TRBV6-5 and TRBJ1-6; the D segment could be TRBD1, given 6 matching bases. The CDR3 region reads CASSPSDRMNSPLHF. The bases read TGTGCCAGCAGCCCCTCCGACAGGATGAATTCACCCCTCCACTTT.